One TCR beta chain is described in this entry. Methods used by the authors: Reference gene primers were amplified, and this amplification served to estimate nucleated cell counts. TCRdb keeps only in-frame clones here, not all; method: immunoSEQ multiplex PCR. V, J and clone size were drawn from that table, and D and trimming were deduced from the DNA. This sample yields nearly 250,000 clones, of which roughly 83% are seen a single time; more than 2% belongs to the top ten. The entry originates in a study of blood T cell repertoires in COVID-19. Those who participated ranged in age from about 18 to 89 years and resided in about two dozen US areas. Germline lookup yields CDR1 SGHTA and CDR2 FQGNSA. Trimming removed 4 bases from V and 5 bases from J, with 23 bases in between. The CDR3 totals 17 residues.

The chain carries TRBV7-2 and TRBJ2-5; perhaps TRBD1 as D (5 bases). This TCR came from a woman in her 50s who had recovered from COVID-19. The sample was PBMCs or T cells enriched from blood (not recorded which). CDR3 region: CASSSAPLLGRRETQYF. In nucleotides, the CDR3 is TGTGCCAGCAGCTCGGCCCCACTATTGGGGCGGCGGGAGACCCAGTACTTC.